This T cell receptor beta chain was found in a study of blood T cell repertoires in COVID-19 (dated by TCRdb to the early 2020s). Turning to the overall study: The collaborator samples originated in the United States, Italy and Spain and spanned the acute and convalescent phases of COVID-19. The samples were drawn from the first 160 participants of the ongoing ImmuneRACE study and from 1,254 subjects provided by 6 global collaborators. The prospective study material was composed of cDNA or gDNA derived from T cells, B-cell-depleted T cells, or PBMCs. The dataset comprised deeply sampled blood TCRbeta repertoires from subjects exposed to, actively infected with, or recovered from COVID-19. The repertoires were released in a freely available public database meant as a resource for research on the immune response to SARS-CoV-2. The sample metadata nearly always contained a de-identified subject ID, COVID-19 status, age in years and sex. Where available, HLA class I and class II types were obtained from metadata supplied by the sample provider rather than from assay-based typing.

One collaborating source in Seattle enrolled patients while the patients were actively infected and followed the patients over time throughout the course of disease. Each collaborating institution followed its own protocols to collect whole blood in K2EDTA tubes. For TCRbeta analysis, collaborators shipped samples in one of three forms: frozen whole blood, isolated PBMCs, or DNA extracted from either of those sample types. TCRbeta CDR3 regions were amplified from genomic DNA using the immunoSEQ Assay, a bias-controlled multiplex PCR. Per the source publication's procedure: Within the assay, amplification of reference gene primers was used to estimate how many nucleated cells each sample contained. Sequence reads were collapsed and filtered to measure the absolute abundance of every unique TCRbeta CDR3 rearrangement. Productive Simpson clonality was computed per sample as the square root of Simpson's diversity index over productive rearrangements. TCRdb took over this immuneACCESS table, retaining in-frame rearrangements with V and J assigned. Such tables are incomplete; in checked studies, under half of the missing clones stem from an unresolved V gene, and the remainder is unexplained. V and J calls and clone size are those listed in that table; D and trimming were worked out from the DNA. For this sample the table gives 240,000 or so clones, of which 81% were detected only once. 6.5% to 8.5% of the sample is held by the ten biggest clonotypes.

Details on this clone: Its antigen remains undetermined. There are no base qualities to consult, and no much larger clone falls within one base.

From the germline V gene (reference sequence), CDR1 is LNHDA and CDR2 is SQIVND. V is pruned by 10 bases and J by 4 bases, leaving 19 bases of the junction without a gene match. Taken from cysteine to phenylalanine, the CDR3 has 18 residues. Only CDR3 DNA is held: 54 bases, read in frame from base 1. Findings and caveats that apply to the study as a whole: The amount of clinical and demographic metadata varied by source and participant and was provided uncurated.

Material for sequencing was peripheral blood. Recombination connected TRBV19 to TRBJ2-2; 9 bases in between match TRBD1. The receptor was isolated from a woman older than 75 with COVID-19, enrolled during active disease. CDR3 sequence: CATFAGTGSVAGTGELFF. The nucleotides read TGTGCCACCTTCGCCGGGACAGGGTCGGTAGCGGGCACCGGGGAGCTGTTTTTT. The full variable domain, with segments outside the CDR3 supplied by the reference TRBV19 and TRBJ2-2 proteins, appears as DGGITQSPKYLFRKEGQNVTLSCEQNLNHDAMYWYRQDPGQGLRLIYYSQIVNDFQKGDIAEGYSVSREKKESFPLTVTSAQKNPTAFYLCATFAGTGSVAGTGELFFGEGSRLTVL.